Presented here are 23 T cell receptor beta chains from one specimen sequenced in a study of early stage breast cancer tumors. Profiling relied on immunoSEQ multiplex PCR, and the TCRdb table lists in-frame clones only, not all of them. There are 45,000 to 60,000 clones in the sample; over 80% occur only once, and more than 4% lies in the top ten. Sequencing input: blood. The receptors derive from a person aged 65-85 years with breast cancer.

This clone was recorded only once. In nucleotides, the CDR3 is TGTGCCAGCAGCGAGGGGACTAGCGGGGCCTACGAGCAGTACTTC. Encoded protein: CASSEGTSGAYEQYF. The gene calls are TRBV2 and TRBJ2-7; TRBD2 matches 13 bases. Germline CDR1 is SNHLY and CDR2 is FYNNEI. This CDR3 has 15 residues. V shed 6 bases, J shed 2 bases, and the junction held 4 bases outside the gene matches.

The chain combines TRBV9 with TRBJ2-3; 9 bases map to TRBD2. Germline V gene lookup returns CDR1 SGDLS and CDR2 YYNGEE. V shed 4 bases, J shed 5 bases, and the junction held 23 bases outside the gene matches. The CDR3 has 20 residues. CDR3 in amino acids: CASSSRGIAGAHYSVDTQYF. The CDR3 region has the DNA TGTGCCAGCAGCTCCCGGGGGATAGCGGGAGCGCATTATTCCGTAGATACGCAGTATTTT.

This clone was observed a handful of times. The junction differs from germline at one of its ends, possibly a read error. The chain employs TRBV19 and TRBJ1-3; possibly TRBD1 for D (6 bases). This CDR3 comprises 11 residues. Germline CDR1 and CDR2: LNHDA and SQIVND (reference sequence). CDR3 sequence: CASSTDSRKNF. The CDR3 nucleotides are TGTGCCAGTAGTACGGACAGTAGGAAAAATTTT.

V gene TRBV6-5 combines with J gene TRBJ1-4; a weak D match, TRBD1 (5 bases). Trimming stripped 8 bases from V and 10 bases from J, with 17 bases between. This CDR3 region has 13 residues. Per the germline V gene, CDR1 is MNHEY and CDR2 is SVGAGI. The CDR3 region is CASHPQGVGKLFF. CDR3 nucleotides: TGTGCCAGCCACCCCCAAGGGGTCGGAAAACTGTTTTTT.

V gene TRBV2 combines with J gene TRBJ2-7, with 10 bases fitting TRBD1. V dropped 8 bases and J dropped 3; count of bases not matched to a gene: 7. Germline V gene lookup returns CDR1 SNHLY and CDR2 FYNNEI. CDR3 length: 14 residues. CDR3 DNA sequence: TGTGCCAGCCGATCGAGGACAGGGGGCTACGAGCAGTACTTC. It encodes CASRSRTGGYEQYF.

The chain joins TRBV6-1 to TRBJ2-7; 7 bases are shared with TRBD2. CDR3 size: 15 residues. With V trimmed by 0 bases and J by 2 bases, 4 bases remained unmatched. Germline CDR1 MNHNS, CDR2 SASEGT. CDR3 in amino acids: CASSEALAAAYEQYF. The CDR3 DNA reads as TGTGCCAGCAGTGAAGCGCTAGCGGCTGCCTACGAGCAGTACTTC.

The chain has TRBV27 and TRBJ2-7; D possibly corresponds to TRBD2 (6 bases). This CDR3 is built from 14 residues. V gave up 2 bases and J gave up 4 bases, with 12 bases separating them. Germline CDR1 MNHEY, CDR2 SMNVEV (reference sequence). The CDR3 DNA is TGTGCCAGCAGTTTAGTTGGGACTGGGTACGAGCAGTACTTC. Amino acid sequence: CASSLVGTGYEQYF.

This clone was seen a few times. J is TRBJ1-5 and V is TRBV27, with D possibly being TRBD1 (6 bases). The CDR3 runs to 13 residues. Trimming cost V 10 bases and J 3 bases, with 13 bases left between them. Germline assignment: CDR1 MNHEY and CDR2 SMNVEV (reference sequence). DNA for the CDR3: TGTGCCACCAGAACAGGGTTCAATCAGCCCCAGCATTTT. Translating it yields CATRTGFNQPQHF.

The chain links TRBV27 to TRBJ1-5, with TRBD1 matching 9 bases. Germline values: CDR1 MNHEY, CDR2 SMNVEV (reference sequence). Trimming removed 3 bases from V and 5 bases from J; junction bases left unmatched: 5. The CDR3 length is 15 residues. In DNA form, the CDR3 reads TGTGCCAGCAGTTTTGGGACAGGGCTCGATCAGCCCCAGCATTTT. This codes for CASSFGTGLDQPQHF.

The V gene is TRBV10-1, the J gene TRBJ2-3; 7 bases line up with TRBD2. Unmatched junction bases numbered 9, after V lost 4 bases and J lost 2 bases. Germline CDR1 and CDR2: WNHNN and SYGVQD (reference sequence). This CDR3 is 16 amino acids long. CDR3 coding DNA: TGCGCCAGCAGTGTCGGAGCGGGGCCATTCACAGATACGCAGTATTTT. It specifies CASSVGAGPFTDTQYF.

CDR3 nucleotides: TGTGCCAGCACTTACCAAGAGACCCAGTACTTC. Encoded protein: CASTYQETQYF. V is TRBV2 and J is TRBJ2-5; D unresolved. Per the germline V gene, CDR1 is SNHLY and CDR2 is FYNNEI. This CDR3 is built from 11 residues. The V and J ends lost 7 bases and 0 bases respectively, with 3 bases between them. The whole variable domain, filled in from reference TRBV2 and TRBJ2-5, reads EPEVTQTPSHQVTQMGQEVILRCVPISNHLYFYWYRQILGQKVEFLVSFYNNEISEKSEIFDDQFSVERPDGSNFTLKIRSTKLEDSAMYFCASTYQETQYFGPGTRLLVL.

The rearrangement links TRBV7-2 to TRBJ2-7, with TRBD2 matching 7 bases. The CDR3 has 15 amino acids. The V gene's germline CDR1 is SGHTA and CDR2 FQGNSA. Trimming cost V 5 bases and J 5 bases; bases outside gene matches: 12. The CDR3 spells CASSHSRGGPHEQYF. CDR3 DNA sequence: TGTGCCAGCAGCCACTCTCGGGGAGGGCCCCACGAGCAGTACTTC.

J is TRBJ2-7 and V is TRBV5-6, with D perhaps TRBD2 (6 bases). Germline loops: CDR1 SGHDT, CDR2 YYEEEE. V was shortened by 4 bases and J by 1 base, with 15 bases between the two germline ends. CDR3 length equals 15 residues. CDR3 sequence reads: CASSPGGRGSYEQYF. The CDR3 nucleotides are TGTGCCAGCAGCCCCGGGGGAAGAGGATCCTACGAGCAGTACTTC.

The genes are TRBV2 and TRBJ1-2; 7 nucleotides align to TRBD1. Per germline, CDR1 SNHLY and CDR2 FYNNEI. V shed 6 bases, J shed 6 bases, and the junction held 7 bases outside the gene matches. This CDR3 contains 13 residues. The CDR3 bases are TGTGCCAGCAGGGTGGACAGGAACAATGGCTACACCTTC. Amino acids: CASRVDRNNGYTF.

This rearrangement joins TRBV11-2 to TRBJ2-7; 7 positions agree with TRBD2. Germline V gene data show CDR1 as SGHAT and CDR2 as FQNNGV. CDR3 size: 14 residues. V shed 0 bases, J shed 6 bases, and the junction held 5 bases outside the gene matches. The CDR3 region is CASSLEGLLGEQYF. The CDR3 coding sequence is TGTGCCAGCAGCTTAGAGGGACTACTAGGCGAGCAGTACTTC.

This chain uses TRBV19 with TRBJ1-2, with no clear D. CDR3 length: 15 amino acids. V was pared by 5 bases and J by 4 bases, with 17 bases between. CDR1 LNHDA and CDR2 SQIVND come from the germline V gene (reference sequence). The CDR3, as DNA: TGTGCCAGTAGTGTCGGCGCCTCGCGGGTCTATGGCTACACCTTC. This encodes CASSVGASRVYGYTF.

The V and J genes are TRBV21-1 and TRBJ2-7; the D call of TRBD1 is as the table states it, not checked on the DNA. TRBV21-1 is assigned pseudogene status. This CDR3 spans 19 amino acids. The CDR3 nucleotides read TGTGCCAGCAGCAAGGAAGCCGGGACAGGGGTATACCCCTCCTACGAGCAGTACTTC. Amino acid sequence: CASSKEAGTGVYPSYEQYF.

V gene TRBV2 combines with J gene TRBJ2-7; D might be TRBD1 (5 bases). The germline V and J ends were trimmed by 6 bases and 0 bases, with 12 bases remaining between them. The V gene's germline CDR1 is SNHLY and CDR2 FYNNEI. The CDR3 length is 14 residues. This CDR3 is CASRAQDISYEQYF. The CDR3 bases are TGTGCCAGCAGGGCCCAGGACATCTCCTACGAGCAGTACTTC.

This chain uses TRBV27 with TRBJ2-7; no clear D. Germline lookup yields CDR1 MNHEY and CDR2 SMNVEV (reference sequence). The V end lost 0 bases, the J end lost 3 bases, and 15 bases lay between the germline ends. The CDR3 has 16 amino acids. CDR3 amino acids: CASSLSRGSSGYEQYF. CDR3 DNA: TGTGCCAGCAGTTTATCGCGAGGCTCCTCGGGCTACGAGCAGTACTTC.

The chain combines TRBV19 with TRBJ2-2; maybe TRBD2 (5 bases). Germline V gives CDR1 LNHDA, CDR2 SQIVND (reference sequence). The CDR3 spans 17 residues. V shed 3 bases and J shed 1 base, with 15 bases lying between them. This chain's CDR3 is CASSILFAGENTGELFF. DNA of the CDR3: TGTGCCAGTAGTATTCTCTTCGCCGGGGAGAACACCGGGGAGCTGTTTTTT.

The gene calls are TRBV6-6 and TRBJ2-5; TRBD1 is a possible D gene (6 bases). Trimming removed 6 bases from V and 1 base from J, with 12 bases in between. The CDR3 runs to 14 residues. Germline V gives CDR1 MNHNY, CDR2 SVGAGI (reference sequence). This CDR3 reads CASSHGQSQETQYF. The CDR3 nucleotides read TGTGCCAGCAGCCACGGACAGAGCCAAGAGACCCAGTACTTC.

This clone has just a few counts. V and J are TRBV5-6 and TRBJ1-5; TRBD1 matches 7 bases. The germline V gene encodes CDR1 SGHDT and CDR2 YYEEEE. The ends lost 1 base at V and 5 bases at J; junction bases unmatched: 3. The CDR3 spans 14 residues. CDR3 sequence: CASSLLRGDQPQHF. The CDR3 DNA reads TGTGCCAGCAGCTTGCTCAGGGGGGATCAGCCCCAGCATTTT.

The chain joins TRBV7-2 to TRBJ2-5; no clear D gene. The CDR3 runs to 14 residues. V lost 1 base to trimming and J lost 4 bases, with 10 bases between them. The germline V gene encodes CDR1 SGHTA and CDR2 FQGNSA. The chain's CDR3 is CASSLVIVGETQYF. The DNA for the CDR3 is TGTGCCAGCAGCTTAGTCATAGTTGGAGAGACCCAGTACTTC.